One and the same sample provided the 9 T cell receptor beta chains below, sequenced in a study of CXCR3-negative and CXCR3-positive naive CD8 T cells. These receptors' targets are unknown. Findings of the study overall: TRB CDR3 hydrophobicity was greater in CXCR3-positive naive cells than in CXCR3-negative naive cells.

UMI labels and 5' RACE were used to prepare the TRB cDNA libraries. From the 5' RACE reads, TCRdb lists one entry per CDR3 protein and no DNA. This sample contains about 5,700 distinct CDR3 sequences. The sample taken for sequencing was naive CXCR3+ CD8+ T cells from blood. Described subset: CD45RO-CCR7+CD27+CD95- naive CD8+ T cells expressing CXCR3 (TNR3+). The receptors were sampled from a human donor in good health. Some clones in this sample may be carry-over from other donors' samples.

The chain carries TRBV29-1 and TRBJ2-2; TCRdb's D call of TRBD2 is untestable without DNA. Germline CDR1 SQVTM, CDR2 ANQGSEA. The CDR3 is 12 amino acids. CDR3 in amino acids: CSVEHGGGELFF.

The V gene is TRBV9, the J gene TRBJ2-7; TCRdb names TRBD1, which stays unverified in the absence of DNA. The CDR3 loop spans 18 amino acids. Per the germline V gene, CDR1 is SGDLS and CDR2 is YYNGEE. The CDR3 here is CASSVVATPGQESYEQYF. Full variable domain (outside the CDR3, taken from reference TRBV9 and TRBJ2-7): DSGVTQTPKHLITATGQRVTLRCSPRSGDLSVYWYQQSLDQGLQFLIQYYNGEERAKGNILERFSAQQFPDLHSELNLSSLELGDSALYFCASSVVATPGQESYEQYFGPGTRLTVT.

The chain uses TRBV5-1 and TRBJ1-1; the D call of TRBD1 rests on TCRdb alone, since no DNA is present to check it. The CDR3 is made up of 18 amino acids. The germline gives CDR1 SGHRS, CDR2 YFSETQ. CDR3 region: CASSLVMVRTGQSPEAFF.

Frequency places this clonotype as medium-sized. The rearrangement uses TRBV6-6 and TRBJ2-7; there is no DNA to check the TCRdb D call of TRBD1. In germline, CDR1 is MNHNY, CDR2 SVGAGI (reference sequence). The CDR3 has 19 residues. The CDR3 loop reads CASSYSRISRGRPSYEQYF.

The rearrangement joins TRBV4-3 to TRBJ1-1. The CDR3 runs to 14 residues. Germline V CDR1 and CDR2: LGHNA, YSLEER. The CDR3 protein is CASTPTVANTEAFF.

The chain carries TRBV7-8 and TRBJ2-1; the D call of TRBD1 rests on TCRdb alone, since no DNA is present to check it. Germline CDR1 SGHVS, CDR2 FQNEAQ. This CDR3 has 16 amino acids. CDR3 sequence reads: CASSPSPGSSYNEQFF.

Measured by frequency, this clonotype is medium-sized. The CDR3 sequence: CASSLVAGGPSEQYF. The chain has TRBV7-9 and TRBJ2-7; the D gene TCRdb calls, TRBD2, cannot be checked with no DNA. In germline, CDR1 is SEHNR, CDR2 FQNEAQ (reference sequence). The CDR3 loop spans 15 amino acids.

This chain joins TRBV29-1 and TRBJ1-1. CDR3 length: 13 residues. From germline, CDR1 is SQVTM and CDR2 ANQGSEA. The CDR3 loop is CSVTIPENTEAFF.

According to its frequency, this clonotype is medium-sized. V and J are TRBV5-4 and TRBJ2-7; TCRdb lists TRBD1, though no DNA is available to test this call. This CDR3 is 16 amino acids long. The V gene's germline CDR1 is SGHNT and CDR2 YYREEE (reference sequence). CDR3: CASSLSYRDNSYEQYF.